Shown below are 18 T cell receptor beta chains from a single sample sequenced in a study of blood T cells in healthy people across ages. Together with a sample-barcoded 5' primer, a J-beta primer mix was included in a second PCR lasting roughly 6 to 12 cycles. TCRdb redid the calling of the 5' RACE reads with MiXCR, one entry per CDR3 protein. The profile shows roughly 800,000 distinct CDR3 sequences, about 48% of them singletons. The sample taken for sequencing was blood. Source of these receptors: a man at least 80 years old in good health.

This rearrangement joins TRBV2 to TRBJ2-5; 11 nucleotides match TRBD2. The DNA end lines up better with TRBJ2-4; the J call may be wrong. This CDR3 comprises 19 residues. CDR1 is SNHLY, CDR2 FYNNEI, per germline. The CDR3 spells CASSEALLIAGGRGNIQYF. In nucleotides, the CDR3 is TGTGCCAGCAGTGAAGCGCTTCTTATAGCGGGAGGGCGGGGGAACATTCAGTACTTC.

In its sample, this clonotype was seen a few times. The chain is built from TRBV20-1 and TRBJ1-5, with 7 bases lining up with TRBD1. V shed 6 bases and J 1 base; nucleotides not matched to a gene: 3. CDR3 length equals 13 residues. Germline CDR1 reads DFQATT; CDR2 reads SNEGSKA (reference sequence). The CDR3 protein is CSAMTGSNQPQHF. In DNA, the CDR3 is TGCAGTGCAATGACAGGGAGCAATCAGCCCCAGCATTTT.

This CDR3 reads CSARDSGYYGYTF. In nucleotides, the CDR3 is TGCAGTGCCAGGGACAGCGGGTACTATGGCTACACCTTC. This chain joins TRBV20-1 and TRBJ1-2, with 7 positions matching TRBD1. This CDR3 is 13 amino acids long. With V trimmed by 6 bases and J by 3 bases, 7 bases remained unmatched. Germline CDR1 DFQATT, CDR2 SNEGSKA (reference sequence).

This chain uses TRBV6-5 with TRBJ2-5; 8 positions agree with TRBD2. Germline lookup yields CDR1 MNHEY and CDR2 SVGAGI. The CDR3 totals 15 residues. Losses at the gene ends were 7 bases for V and 11 bases for J; bases not matched to a gene: 18. For the CDR3, the DNA is TGTGCCAGCACCCCGGGACTAGGATTTCTGAATGAGCAGTACTTC. This sequence encodes CASTPGLGFLNEQYF.

This sequence joins TRBV7-2 and TRBJ2-7; no firm D call. Germline lookup yields CDR1 SGHTA and CDR2 FQGNSA. This CDR3 is built from 13 residues. The V gene lost 6 bases and the J gene lost 3 bases, with 12 bases spanning the gap. The CDR3: CASSPEMGYEQYF. The CDR3 DNA follows: TGTGCCAGCAGTCCAGAAATGGGCTACGAGCAGTACTTC.

The chain joins TRBV5-1 to TRBJ2-3; TRBD2 might be the D (6 bases). CDR1 is SGHRS and CDR2 is YFSETQ in the germline V gene. The germline V and J ends were trimmed by 4 bases and 14 bases, with 23 bases remaining between them. The CDR3 extends over 14 amino acids. The CDR3 coding sequence is TGCGCCAGCAGCCAACCGGGTCCCGGGGGATACGCGTATTTT. Encoded protein: CASSQPGPGGYAYF.

The rearrangement links TRBV5-1 to TRBJ2-1; D is ambiguous. The CDR3 totals 14 residues. Trimming shortened V by 1 base and J by 4 bases, and 9 bases separated the two germline ends. Germline assignment: CDR1 SGHRS and CDR2 YFSETQ. CDR3 protein: CASSLFDLYNEQFF. The CDR3 coding sequence is TGCGCCAGCAGCTTGTTCGATCTGTACAATGAGCAGTTCTTC.

This clonotype was seen only a few times. The chain uses TRBV29-1 and TRBJ2-7, with D unclear. The J call could be wrong; TRBJ2-5 is a better fit for the DNA end. Germline lookup yields CDR1 SQVTM and CDR2 ANQGSEA. The length of the CDR3 is 10 residues. CDR3: CSVESQTQYF. In DNA form, the CDR3 reads TGCAGCGTTGAATCTCAGACCCAGTACTTC.

The chain employs TRBV6-2 or TRBV6-3 and TRBJ2-6; D is unresolved. In germline, CDR1 is MNHEY, CDR2 SVGEGT. Trimming left V 9 bases short and J 0 bases short, with 9 bases between. The CDR3 extends over 14 amino acids. The CDR3 DNA sequence: TGTGCCAGTACAGAATTCTCTGGGGCCAACGTCCTGACTTTC. Protein: CASTEFSGANVLTF.

This clonotype occurred a few times. The V gene is TRBV10-3, the J gene TRBJ2-7; weak D call: TRBD1 (6 bases). Germline V CDR1 and CDR2: ENHRY, SYGVKD. V gave up 6 bases and J gave up 2 bases, with 14 bases separating them. The CDR3 sequence is 14 residues long. The CDR3 loop reads CAIRREGVTYEQYF. CDR3 nucleotide sequence: TGTGCCATCAGACGCGAGGGGGTCACCTACGAGCAGTACTTC.

This clonotype was observed a handful of times. This chain joins TRBV14 and TRBJ1-6; no firm D call. V lost 6 bases to trimming and J lost 0 bases, with 15 bases between them. Germline assignment: CDR1 SGHDN and CDR2 FVKESK. The CDR3 contains 17 residues. The CDR3 reads CASSRGDGSSYNSPLHF. Written as DNA, the CDR3 is TGTGCCAGCAGTCGGGGAGATGGTAGCTCCTATAATTCACCCCTCCACTTT.

The chain recombines TRBV7-2 with TRBJ2-1; TRBD2 matches 14 bases. V shed 3 bases and J 3 bases; nucleotides not matched to a gene: 10. Germline V gene lookup returns CDR1 SGHTA and CDR2 FQGNSA. This CDR3 has 19 amino acids. This CDR3 reads CASSLRKGGTSGSYNEQFF. Written as DNA, the CDR3 is TGTGCCAGCAGCTTGAGGAAAGGAGGGACTAGCGGGAGCTACAATGAGCAGTTCTTC.

This chain links TRBV27 with TRBJ1-2, with D unresolved. Trimming took 5 bases from V and 8 from J, leaving 15 bases between them. The germline CDR1 and CDR2 sequences are MNHEY and SMNVEV (reference sequence). The CDR3 sequence is 13 residues long. In DNA form, the CDR3 reads TGTGCCAGCAGTCTTGGCAGGCAGGACGGCTACACCTTC. This sequence encodes CASSLGRQDGYTF.

This clonotype was counted a few times. This chain uses TRBV27 with TRBJ2-7, with D perhaps TRBD1 (6 bases). This CDR3 is built from 17 residues. V lost 5 bases, J lost 3 bases, and 23 bases lay in between. Germline values: CDR1 MNHEY, CDR2 SMNVEV (reference sequence). CDR3 sequence: CASSPPTGDFTRYEQYF. The CDR3 coding sequence is TGTGCCAGCAGTCCCCCGACAGGAGACTTTACCCGCTACGAGCAGTACTTC.

The rearrangement joins TRBV28 to TRBJ2-7; 8 bases line up with TRBD2. CDR1 and CDR2 (germline): MDHEN, SYDVKM. Trimming took 7 bases from V and 3 from J; bases not matched to a gene: 11. This CDR3 has 15 residues. In DNA form, the CDR3 reads TGTGCCAGCACCAGCCCGGGACTAGGGCGCTACGAGCAGTACTTC. It yields the protein CASTSPGLGRYEQYF.

The J gene is TRBJ2-7, the V gene TRBV18; D possibly uses TRBD1 or TRBD2 (5 bases each). Deletions cut 3 bases from V and 2 bases from J, with 11 bases between. Germline V gene sequence: CDR1 KGHSH, CDR2 LQKENI. The length of the CDR3 is 14 residues. The CDR3 nucleotides read TGTGCCAGCTCACCCGGGGCAGCAACCTACGAGCAGTACTTC. Translating it yields CASSPGAATYEQYF.

This clonotype has at least ten counts. The chain employs TRBV7-2 and TRBJ2-5, with 10 bases matching TRBD2. V lost 3 bases and J lost 5; bases outside the gene matches: 6. This CDR3 comprises 15 residues. The germline V gene encodes CDR1 SGHTA and CDR2 FQGNSA. DNA of the CDR3: TGTGCCAGCAGCTTTGCTAGCGGGAGTGAGGAGACCCAGTACTTC. Its protein is CASSFASGSEETQYF.

The chain couples TRBV18 to TRBJ1-5, with a possible D match to TRBD1 (6 bases). Germline-derived CDR1 and CDR2 are KGHSH and LQKENI. This CDR3 is built from 15 residues. V dropped 5 bases and J dropped 2 bases, with 13 bases sitting between them. For the CDR3, the DNA is TGTGCCAGCTCATCTCCAGGGGCAGGCAATCAGCCCCAGCATTTT. This encodes CASSSPGAGNQPQHF.